The T cell receptor (beta chain) described here comes from a study of blood T cell repertoires in COVID-19. The wider study: COVID-19 samples collected from the United States, Italy and Spain covered acute and convalescent phases. T cells, B-cell-depleted T cells, or PBMCs provided the cDNA or gDNA that served as material.

The CDR3 has 14 residues. V lost 10 bases to trimming and J lost 4 bases; unmatched junction nucleotides: 4. CDR1 and CDR2 from the germline V gene are MNHEY and SVGAGI. In the source study's methods: Reference gene primer amplification in the assay estimated nucleated cell counts. Repertoires were generated with immunoSEQ multiplex PCR, while TCRdb's copy carries only in-frame clones and drops some. D and trimming come from the DNA, and the V and J calls and clone size come from that table. This table has 250,000 to 300,000 clones, 70% to 85% appearing once. This TCR came from a woman of 80 years or more with acute or convalescent COVID-19. Material: peripheral blood. This chain links TRBV6-5 with TRBJ2-7; 16 nucleotides match TRBD2. The CDR3 spells CAIGTSGRGYEQYF. As DNA, the CDR3 is TGTGCCATCGGGACTAGCGGGAGGGGGTACGAGCAGTACTTC.